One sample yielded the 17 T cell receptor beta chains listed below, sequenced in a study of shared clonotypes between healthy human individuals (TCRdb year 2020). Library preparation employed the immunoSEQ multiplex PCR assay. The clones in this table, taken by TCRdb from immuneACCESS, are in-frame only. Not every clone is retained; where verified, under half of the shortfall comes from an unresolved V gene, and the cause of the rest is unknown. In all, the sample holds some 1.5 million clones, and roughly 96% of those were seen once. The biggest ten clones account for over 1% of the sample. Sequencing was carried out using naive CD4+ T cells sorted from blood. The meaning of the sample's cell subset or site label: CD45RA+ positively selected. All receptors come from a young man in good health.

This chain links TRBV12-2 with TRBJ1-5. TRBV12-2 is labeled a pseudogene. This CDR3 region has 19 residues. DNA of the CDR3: TGTGCAAGTCGCTTAGTTTTCGCAGGGGGGGACTATAGCAATCAGCCCCAGCATTTT. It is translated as CASRLVFAGGDYSNQPQHF.

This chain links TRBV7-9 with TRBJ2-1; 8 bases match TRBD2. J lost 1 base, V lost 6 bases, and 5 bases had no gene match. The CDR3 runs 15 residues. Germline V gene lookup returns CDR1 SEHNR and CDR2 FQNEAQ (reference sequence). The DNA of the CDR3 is TGTGCCAGCAGTAAAAGCGGGAGATCCTACAATGAGCAGTTCTTC. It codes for CASSKSGRSYNEQFF.

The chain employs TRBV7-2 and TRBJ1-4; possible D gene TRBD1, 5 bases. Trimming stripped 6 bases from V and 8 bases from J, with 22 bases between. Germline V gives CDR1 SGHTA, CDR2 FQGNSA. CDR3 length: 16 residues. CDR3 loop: CASSPRVGRGSEKLFF. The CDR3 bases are TGTGCCAGCAGTCCGCGCGTGGGAAGGGGAAGCGAAAAACTGTTTTTT.

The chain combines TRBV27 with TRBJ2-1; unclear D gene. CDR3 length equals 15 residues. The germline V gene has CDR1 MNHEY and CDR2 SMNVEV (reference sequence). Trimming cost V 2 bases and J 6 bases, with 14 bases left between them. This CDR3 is CASSLKLLSPNEQFF. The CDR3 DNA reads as TGTGCCAGCAGTTTAAAGTTGCTCTCCCCCAATGAGCAGTTCTTC.

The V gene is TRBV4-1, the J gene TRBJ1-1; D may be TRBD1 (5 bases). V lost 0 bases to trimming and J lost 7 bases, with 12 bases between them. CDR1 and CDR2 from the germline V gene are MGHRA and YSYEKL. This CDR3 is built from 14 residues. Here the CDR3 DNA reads TGCGCCAGCAGCCAAGAGGCAGGGCGATATGAAGCTTTCTTT. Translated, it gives CASSQEAGRYEAFF.

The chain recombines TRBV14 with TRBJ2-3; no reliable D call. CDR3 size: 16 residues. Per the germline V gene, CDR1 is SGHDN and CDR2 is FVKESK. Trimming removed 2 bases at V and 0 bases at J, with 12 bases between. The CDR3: CASSQIQTPSTDTQYF. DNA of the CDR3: TGTGCCAGCAGCCAAATCCAGACCCCTAGCACAGATACGCAGTATTTT.

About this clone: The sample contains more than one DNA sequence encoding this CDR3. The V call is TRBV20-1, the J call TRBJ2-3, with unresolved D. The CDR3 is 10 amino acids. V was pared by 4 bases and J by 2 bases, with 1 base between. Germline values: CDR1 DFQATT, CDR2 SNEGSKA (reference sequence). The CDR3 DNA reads TGCAGTGCTATCACAGATACGCAGTATTTT. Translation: CSAITDTQYF.

In DNA form, the CDR3 reads TGTGCCAGCATCAACACTGGACTGTTAAATGAGCAGTTCTTC. Encoded protein: CASINTGLLNEQFF. The rearrangement uses TRBV5-5 and TRBJ2-1; D may be TRBD2 (5 bases). The CDR3 has 14 residues. V dropped 6 bases and J dropped 7 bases, with 17 bases sitting between them. Germline lookup yields CDR1 SGHKS and CDR2 YYEKEE (reference sequence).

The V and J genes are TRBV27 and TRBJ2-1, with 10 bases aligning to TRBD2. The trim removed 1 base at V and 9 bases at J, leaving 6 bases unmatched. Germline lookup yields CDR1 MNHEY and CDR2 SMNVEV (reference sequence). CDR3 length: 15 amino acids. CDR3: CASSLLVAGGTEQFF. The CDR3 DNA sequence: TGTGCCAGCAGTTTATTGGTAGCGGGAGGCACTGAGCAGTTCTTC.

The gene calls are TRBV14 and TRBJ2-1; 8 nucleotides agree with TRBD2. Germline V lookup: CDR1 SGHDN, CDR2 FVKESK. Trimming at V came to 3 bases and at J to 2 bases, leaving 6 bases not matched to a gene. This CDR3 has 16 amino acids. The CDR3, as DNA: TGTGCCAGCAGCCAGAGTAGCGGGATTCCCTACAATGAGCAGTTCTTC. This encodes CASSQSSGIPYNEQFF.

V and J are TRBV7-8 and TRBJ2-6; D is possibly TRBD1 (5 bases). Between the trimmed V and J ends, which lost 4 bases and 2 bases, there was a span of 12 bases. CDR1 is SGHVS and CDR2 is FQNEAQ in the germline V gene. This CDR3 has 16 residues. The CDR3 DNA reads TGTGCCAGCAGCTCAGGGTTAGTGACTGGGGCCAACGTCCTGACTTTC. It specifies CASSSGLVTGANVLTF.

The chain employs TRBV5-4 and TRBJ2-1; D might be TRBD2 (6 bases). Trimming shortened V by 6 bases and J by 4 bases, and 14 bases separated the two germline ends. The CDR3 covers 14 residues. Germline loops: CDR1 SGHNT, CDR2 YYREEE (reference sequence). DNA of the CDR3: TGTGCCAGCACTCAACTAGCAGGGTACAATGAGCAGTTCTTC. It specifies CASTQLAGYNEQFF.

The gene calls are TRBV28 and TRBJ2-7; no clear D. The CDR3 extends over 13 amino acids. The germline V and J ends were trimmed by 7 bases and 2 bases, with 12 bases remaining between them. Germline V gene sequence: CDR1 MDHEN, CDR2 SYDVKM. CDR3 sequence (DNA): TGTGCCAGCAACTCGGCGACAACCTACGAGCAGTACTTC. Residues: CASNSATTYEQYF.

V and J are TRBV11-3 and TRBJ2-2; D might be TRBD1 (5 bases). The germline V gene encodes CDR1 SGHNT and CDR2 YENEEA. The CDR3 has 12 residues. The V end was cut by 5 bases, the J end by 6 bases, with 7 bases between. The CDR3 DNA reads TGTGCCAGCAGCCAAGGGGCCGGGGAGCTGTTTTTT. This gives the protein CASSQGAGELFF.

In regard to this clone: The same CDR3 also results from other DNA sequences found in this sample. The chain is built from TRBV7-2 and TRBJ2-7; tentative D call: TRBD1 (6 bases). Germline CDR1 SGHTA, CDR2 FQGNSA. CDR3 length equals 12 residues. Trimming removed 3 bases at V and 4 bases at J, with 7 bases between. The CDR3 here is CASSLQGYEQYF. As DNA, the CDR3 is TGTGCCAGCAGCTTGCAGGGGTACGAGCAGTACTTC.

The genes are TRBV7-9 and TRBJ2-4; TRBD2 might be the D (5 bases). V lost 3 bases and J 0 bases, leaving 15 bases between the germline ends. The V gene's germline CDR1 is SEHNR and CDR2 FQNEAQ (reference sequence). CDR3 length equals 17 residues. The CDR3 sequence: CASSLFGEGLAKNIQYF. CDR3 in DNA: TGTGCCAGCAGCTTGTTCGGTGAGGGCTTAGCCAAAAACATTCAGTACTTC.

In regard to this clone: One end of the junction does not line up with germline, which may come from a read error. CDR3 region: CASSLIWKPEATEAFF. The CDR3 bases are TGTGCTAGCAGCTTAATTTGGAAGCCGGAGGCCACTGAAGCTTTCTTT. The genes are TRBV7-7 and TRBJ1-1; D gene uncertain. Germline V gives CDR1 SSHAT, CDR2 FNYEAQ (reference sequence). CDR3 length: 16 amino acids.